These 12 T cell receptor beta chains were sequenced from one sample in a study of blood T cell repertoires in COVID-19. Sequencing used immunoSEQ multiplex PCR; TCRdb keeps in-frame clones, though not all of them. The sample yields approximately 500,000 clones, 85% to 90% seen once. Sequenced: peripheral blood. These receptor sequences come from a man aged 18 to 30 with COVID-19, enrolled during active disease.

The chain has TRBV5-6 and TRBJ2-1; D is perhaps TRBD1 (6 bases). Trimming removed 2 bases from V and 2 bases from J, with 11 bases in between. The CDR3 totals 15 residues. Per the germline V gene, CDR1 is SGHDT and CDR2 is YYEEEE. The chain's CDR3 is CASSFRGAPYNEQFF. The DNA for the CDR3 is TGTGCCAGCAGCTTCAGGGGTGCTCCCTACAATGAGCAGTTCTTC.

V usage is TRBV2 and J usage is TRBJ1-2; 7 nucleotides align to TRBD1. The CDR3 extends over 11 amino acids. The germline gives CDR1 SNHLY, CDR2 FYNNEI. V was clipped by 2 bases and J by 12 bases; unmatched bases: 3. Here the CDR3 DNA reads TGTGCCAGCAGTGAAAGCAGGGGGGACACCTTC. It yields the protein CASSESRGDTF. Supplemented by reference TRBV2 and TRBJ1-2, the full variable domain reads EPEVTQTPSHQVTQMGQEVILRCVPISNHLYFYWYRQILGQKVEFLVSFYNNEISEKSEIFDDQFSVERPDGSNFTLKIRSTKLEDSAMYFCASSESRGDTFGSGTRLTVV.

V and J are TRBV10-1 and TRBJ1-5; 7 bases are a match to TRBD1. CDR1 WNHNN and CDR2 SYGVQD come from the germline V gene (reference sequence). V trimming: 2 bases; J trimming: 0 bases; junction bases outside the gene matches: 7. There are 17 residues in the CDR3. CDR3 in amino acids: CASSEPGQNSSNQPQHF. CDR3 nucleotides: TGCGCCAGCAGTGAGCCGGGACAGAACAGTAGCAATCAGCCCCAGCATTTT.

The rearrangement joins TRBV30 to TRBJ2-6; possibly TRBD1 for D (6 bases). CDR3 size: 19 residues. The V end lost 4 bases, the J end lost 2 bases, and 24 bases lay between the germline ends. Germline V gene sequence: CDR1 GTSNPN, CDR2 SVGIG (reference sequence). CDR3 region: CAWIGWRQGFQAGANVLTF. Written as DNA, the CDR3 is TGTGCCTGGATTGGATGGCGTCAGGGGTTCCAGGCTGGGGCCAACGTCCTGACTTTC.

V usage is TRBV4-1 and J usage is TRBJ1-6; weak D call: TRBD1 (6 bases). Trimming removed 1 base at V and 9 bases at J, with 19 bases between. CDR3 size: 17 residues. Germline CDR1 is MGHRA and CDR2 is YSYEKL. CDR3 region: CASSQGTAITSTSPLHF. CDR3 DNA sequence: TGCGCCAGCAGCCAAGGGACAGCGATTACTTCTACTTCACCCCTCCACTTT.

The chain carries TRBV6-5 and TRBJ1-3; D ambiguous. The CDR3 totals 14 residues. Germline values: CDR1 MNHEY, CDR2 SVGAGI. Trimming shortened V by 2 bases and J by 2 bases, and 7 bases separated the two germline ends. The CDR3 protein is CASSYAVAGNTIYF. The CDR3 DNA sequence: TGTGCCAGCAGTTACGCGGTGGCTGGAAACACCATATATTTT.

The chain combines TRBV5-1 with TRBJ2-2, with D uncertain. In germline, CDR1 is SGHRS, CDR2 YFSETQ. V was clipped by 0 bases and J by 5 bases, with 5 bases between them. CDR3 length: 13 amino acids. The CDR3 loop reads CASSLEQTGELFF. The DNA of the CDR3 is TGCGCCAGCAGCTTGGAACAGACCGGGGAGCTGTTTTTT.

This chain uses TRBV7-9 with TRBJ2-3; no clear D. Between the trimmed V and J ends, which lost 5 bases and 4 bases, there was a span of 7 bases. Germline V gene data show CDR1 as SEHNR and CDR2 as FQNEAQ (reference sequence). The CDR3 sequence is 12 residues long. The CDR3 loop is CASSLPPDTQYF. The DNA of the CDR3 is TGTGCCAGCAGCCTTCCTCCAGATACGCAGTATTTT.

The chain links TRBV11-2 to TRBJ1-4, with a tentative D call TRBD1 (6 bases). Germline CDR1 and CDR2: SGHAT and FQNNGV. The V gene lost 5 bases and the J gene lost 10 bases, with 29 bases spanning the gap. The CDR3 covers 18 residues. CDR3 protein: CASSLYSRVGQGRGKLFF. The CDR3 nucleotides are TGTGCCAGCAGCCTTTATTCTCGGGTGGGACAAGGGCGCGGAAAACTGTTTTTT.

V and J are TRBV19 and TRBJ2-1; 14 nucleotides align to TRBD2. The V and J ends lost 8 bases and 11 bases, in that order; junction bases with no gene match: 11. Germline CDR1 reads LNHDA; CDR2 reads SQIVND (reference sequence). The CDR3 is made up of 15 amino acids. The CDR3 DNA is TGTGCCAGTGACCCTGGGACTAGCGGGAGAGCGAAGCAGTTCTTC. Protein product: CASDPGTSGRAKQFF.

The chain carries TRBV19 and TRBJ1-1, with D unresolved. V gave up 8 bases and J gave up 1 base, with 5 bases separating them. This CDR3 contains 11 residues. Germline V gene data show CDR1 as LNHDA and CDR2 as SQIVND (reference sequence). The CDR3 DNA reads TGTGCCAGTGTCGGGAACACTGAAGCTTTCTTT. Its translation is CASVGNTEAFF.

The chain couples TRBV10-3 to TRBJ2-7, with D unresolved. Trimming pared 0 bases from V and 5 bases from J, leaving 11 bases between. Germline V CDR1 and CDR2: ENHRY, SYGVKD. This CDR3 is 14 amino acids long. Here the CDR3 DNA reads TGTGCCATCAGTGAGTCCACCGCGAGCCACGAGCAGTACTTC. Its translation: CAISESTASHEQYF.